These T cell receptor beta chains were read from a single sample in a study of blood T cells in healthy people across ages. Via MiXCR, TCRdb re-called the 5' RACE reads, giving one row per CDR3 protein. The repertoire holds hundreds of thousands of distinct CDR3 sequences, with about 30% as singletons. The specimen sequenced was blood. These receptors originate from a woman older than 75 in good health. Each CDR3 is given with its conserved first and last residue. A D gene is named only where the DNA matches it firmly. Clone size is not always given. Where it is, it says once, few, many or a class for expanded clones.

D gene: -
J gene: TRBJ1-1
V gene: TRBV9
clone size: few
CDR3 protein: CASSARVGSNTEAFF
CDR3 DNA: TGTGCCAGCAGCGCCCGGGTGGGGTCCAACACTGAAGCTTTCTTT

D gene: -
J gene: TRBJ2-1
V gene: TRBV4-1
clone size: many
CDR3 protein: CASSQDSRQESNNEQFF
CDR3 DNA: TGCGCCAGCAGCCAAGATAGCCGGCAAGAAAGTAACAATGAGCAGTTCTTC

D gene: TRBD1
J gene: TRBJ1-1
V gene: TRBV4-2
clone size: few
CDR3 protein: CASNRQGALDEAFF
CDR3 DNA: TGTGCCAGCAACAGACAGGGGGCGCTGGACGAAGCTTTCTTT

D gene: -
J gene: TRBJ2-1
V gene: TRBV6-6
clone size: -
CDR3 protein: CAGSFPQTRETQFF
CDR3 DNA: TGTGCCGGCAGTTTCCCTCAGACTAGAGAGACCCAGTTCTTC

D gene: TRBD2
J gene: TRBJ2-3
V gene: TRBV12-3/TRBV12-4
clone size: -
CDR3 protein: CASSHAGGESADMQYF
CDR3 DNA: TGTGCCAGCAGTCACGCCGGGGGGGAAAGCGCAGATATGCAGTATTTT

D gene: TRBD2
J gene: TRBJ2-5
V gene: TRBV20-1
clone size: -
CDR3 protein: CSPERREMETQYF
CDR3 DNA: TGCAGTCCCGAGCGGCGGGAGATGGAGACCCAGTACTTC

D gene: TRBD1
J gene: TRBJ2-1
V gene: TRBV12-5
clone size: many
CDR3 protein: CASGLVLIQGNDEQFF
CDR3 DNA: TGTGCTAGTGGTTTGGTACTGATACAGGGGAACGATGAGCAGTTCTTC

D gene: -
J gene: TRBJ1-1
V gene: TRBV5-1
clone size: -
CDR3 protein: CASSSWGGSAEAFF
CDR3 DNA: TGCGCCAGCAGCAGCTGGGGGGGGAGCGCTGAAGCTTTCTTT

D gene: TRBD1
J gene: TRBJ1-5
V gene: TRBV14
clone size: few
CDR3 protein: CASNRGTGIRTSNQPQHF
CDR3 DNA: TGTGCCAGCAACCGAGGGACAGGGATAAGAACTAGCAATCAGCCCCAGCATTTT

D gene: -
J gene: TRBJ2-5
V gene: TRBV5-6
clone size: many
CDR3 protein: CASSLDVAGAETQYF
CDR3 DNA: TGTGCCAGCAGCTTGGACGTGGCTGGGGCTGAGACCCAGTACTTC

D gene: -
J gene: TRBJ1-1
V gene: TRBV20-1
clone size: -
CDR3 protein: CSARDLKRFGSTEAFF
CDR3 DNA: TGCAGTGCTAGAGATCTGAAGAGGTTCGGGTCCACTGAAGCTTTCTTT

D gene: TRBD1
J gene: TRBJ2-7
V gene: TRBV7-9
clone size: many
CDR3 protein: CASSKGQDSYEQYF
CDR3 DNA: TGTGCCAGCAGCAAGGGACAGGACTCCTACGAGCAGTACTTC

D gene: -
J gene: TRBJ1-1
V gene: TRBV6-2/TRBV6-3
clone size: -
CDR3 protein: CASSYGWMDTEAFF
CDR3 DNA: TGTGCCAGCAGTTACGGTTGGATGGACACTGAAGCTTTCTTT

D gene: TRBD1
J gene: TRBJ1-6
V gene: TRBV5-1
clone size: -
CDR3 protein: CASSIGTGSSYNSPLHF
CDR3 DNA: TGCGCCAGCAGCATCGGGACAGGGAGCTCCTATAATTCACCCCTCCACTTT

D gene: TRBD1
J gene: TRBJ1-1
V gene: TRBV7-9
clone size: many
CDR3 protein: CASSLGTGRNTEAFF
CDR3 DNA: TGCGCCAGCAGCTTGGGGACAGGGAGGAACACTGAAGCTTTCTTT

D gene: TRBD1
J gene: TRBJ1-2
V gene: TRBV4-2
clone size: many
CDR3 protein: CASSEPSQGNYGYTF
CDR3 DNA: TGTGCCAGCAGCGAACCCTCACAGGGGAACTATGGCTACACCTTC

D gene: TRBD2
J gene: TRBJ2-7
V gene: TRBV20-1
clone size: -
CDR3 protein: CSAGRAIGALLYEQYF
CDR3 DNA: TGCAGTGCTGGGAGGGCCATCGGGGCCCTACTCTACGAGCAGTACTTC

D gene: -
J gene: TRBJ1-2
V gene: TRBV30
clone size: few
CDR3 protein: CAWRQVFYGYTF
CDR3 DNA: TGTGCCTGGAGGCAGGTGTTCTATGGCTACACCTTC

D gene: -
J gene: TRBJ1-1
V gene: TRBV4-1
clone size: few
CDR3 protein: CASRYPGALEAFF
CDR3 DNA: TGCGCAAGCAGATACCCAGGGGCCCTGGAAGCTTTCTTT

D gene: -
J gene: TRBJ2-2
V gene: TRBV6-5
clone size: -
CDR3 protein: CASKGRSGGELFF
CDR3 DNA: TGTGCCAGCAAAGGACGGTCGGGCGGGGAGCTGTTTTTT

D gene: TRBD2
J gene: TRBJ2-3
V gene: TRBV20-1
clone size: many
CDR3 protein: CSARIPQRGVGTQYF
CDR3 DNA: TGCAGTGCTAGAATCCCCCAGCGGGGGGTTGGTACGCAGTATTTT

D gene: -
J gene: TRBJ1-1
V gene: TRBV18
clone size: -
CDR3 protein: CASSPLPRDLDTEAFF
CDR3 DNA: TGTGCCAGCTCACCACTGCCCAGGGACCTGGACACTGAAGCTTTCTTT

D gene: TRBD2
J gene: TRBJ2-1
V gene: TRBV28
clone size: few
CDR3 protein: CASLERGGPSNEQFF
CDR3 DNA: TGTGCCAGCCTTGAGCGGGGGGGCCCTAGCAATGAGCAGTTCTTC

D gene: -
J gene: TRBJ2-3
V gene: TRBV30
clone size: -
CDR3 protein: CACTRGSADTQYF
CDR3 DNA: TGTGCCTGCACGAGGGGGTCTGCAGATACGCAGTATTTT

D gene: TRBD1
J gene: TRBJ2-2
V gene: TRBV2
clone size: -
CDR3 protein: CASSPRGTGGTGELFF
CDR3 DNA: TGTGCCAGCAGTCCACGCGGGACAGGGGGCACCGGGGAGCTGTTTTTT

D gene: -
J gene: TRBJ1-4
V gene: TRBV3-1
clone size: few
CDR3 protein: CASSPGRLTNEKLFF
CDR3 DNA: TGTGCCAGCAGCCCGGGACGTTTGACTAATGAAAAACTGTTTTTT

D gene: TRBD1
J gene: TRBJ2-7
V gene: TRBV18
clone size: -
CDR3 protein: CASSAASGTGAYEQYF
CDR3 DNA: TGTGCCAGCTCAGCCGCGTCCGGGACAGGGGCCTACGAGCAGTACTTC

D gene: -
J gene: TRBJ2-5
V gene: TRBV20-1
clone size: many
CDR3 protein: CSAREPSSGFDLETQYF
CDR3 DNA: TGCAGTGCTAGAGAACCCAGTTCGGGGTTCGACTTGGAGACCCAGTACTTC

D gene: TRBD1
J gene: TRBJ1-6
V gene: TRBV5-1
clone size: many
CDR3 protein: CASSLDTGLATGGLSPLHF
CDR3 DNA: TGCGCCAGCAGCTTGGACACGGGCCTGGCAACAGGGGGCCTCTCACCCCTCCACTTT

D gene: -
J gene: TRBJ1-5
V gene: TRBV2
clone size: -
CDR3 protein: CASSEETDRNQPQHF
CDR3 DNA: TGTGCCAGCAGTGAAGAGACGGACAGAAATCAGCCCCAGCATTTT

D gene: TRBD2
J gene: TRBJ2-3
V gene: TRBV10-3
clone size: many
CDR3 protein: CAISAGTSGDTQYF
CDR3 DNA: TGTGCCATCAGTGCCGGGACTAGCGGAGATACGCAGTATTTT

D gene: -
J gene: TRBJ1-5
V gene: TRBV23-1
clone size: once
CDR3 protein: CASSQSNTHNQPQHF
CDR3 DNA: TGCGCCAGCAGTCAATCTAACACCCACAATCAGCCCCAGCATTTT

D gene: -
J gene: TRBJ2-1
V gene: TRBV13
clone size: many
CDR3 protein: CASSSRRGGEQFF
CDR3 DNA: TGTGCCAGCAGCTCGAGGCGGGGCGGTGAGCAGTTCTTC

D gene: -
J gene: TRBJ2-1
V gene: TRBV3-1
clone size: many
CDR3 protein: CASSPSWDTIYNEQFF
CDR3 DNA: TGTGCCAGCAGCCCTAGCTGGGACACCATCTACAATGAGCAGTTCTTC

D gene: -
J gene: TRBJ2-7
V gene: TRBV4-3
clone size: -
CDR3 protein: CASSQYGEQYF
CDR3 DNA: TGCGCCAGCAGCCAATACGGAGAGCAGTACTTC

D gene: -
J gene: TRBJ2-2
V gene: TRBV9
clone size: -
CDR3 protein: CASSGGGGASNTGELFF
CDR3 DNA: TGTGCCAGCAGCGGGGGAGGGGGGGCATCGAACACCGGGGAGCTGTTTTTT

D gene: -
J gene: TRBJ1-4
V gene: TRBV6-5
clone size: -
CDR3 protein: CAGRAYGDGEKLFF
CDR3 DNA: TGTGCCGGCCGGGCGTATGGCGATGGGGAAAAGCTGTTTTTT

D gene: TRBD1
J gene: TRBJ1-2
V gene: TRBV12-3/TRBV12-4
clone size: -
CDR3 protein: CASTPRRDRGVKDGYTF
CDR3 DNA: TGTGCCAGCACCCCAAGACGGGACAGGGGGGTAAAGGATGGCTACACCTTC

D gene: TRBD1
J gene: TRBJ2-7
V gene: TRBV5-1
clone size: few
CDR3 protein: CASRSPGQNYEQYF
CDR3 DNA: TGCGCCAGCAGGTCCCCGGGACAGAACTACGAGCAGTACTTC

D gene: TRBD1
J gene: TRBJ1-4
V gene: TRBV28
clone size: -
CDR3 protein: CASKGQGDEKLFF
CDR3 DNA: TGTGCCAGCAAGGGACAGGGAGATGAAAAACTGTTTTTT

D gene: TRBD1
J gene: TRBJ1-6
V gene: TRBV4-2
clone size: many
CDR3 protein: CASSLDRGASPLHF
CDR3 DNA: TGTGCCAGCAGCCTGGACAGGGGCGCTTCACCCCTCCACTTT

D gene: -
J gene: TRBJ2-3
V gene: TRBV27
clone size: many
CDR3 protein: CASSFLPTDTQYF
CDR3 DNA: TGTGCCAGCAGTTTTCTTCCCACAGATACGCAGTATTTT

D gene: -
J gene: TRBJ2-7
V gene: TRBV2
clone size: -
CDR3 protein: CARGTGRYEQYF
CDR3 DNA: TGTGCCAGGGGGACGGGACGCTACGAGCAGTACTTC

D gene: TRBD2
J gene: TRBJ2-5
V gene: TRBV29-1
clone size: many
CDR3 protein: CSVRTSAKETQYF
CDR3 DNA: TGCAGCGTTCGGACTAGCGCAAAAGAGACCCAGTACTTC

D gene: TRBD2
J gene: TRBJ2-5
V gene: TRBV7-8
clone size: few
CDR3 protein: CASSLATSGGIETQYF
CDR3 DNA: TGTGCCAGCAGCTTAGCGACCAGCGGGGGGATAGAGACCCAGTACTTC

D gene: -
J gene: TRBJ2-1
V gene: TRBV7-2
clone size: -
CDR3 protein: CASSLARTSSYNEQFF
CDR3 DNA: TGTGCCAGCAGCTTAGCACGGACGAGCTCCTACAATGAGCAGTTCTTC

D gene: TRBD2
J gene: TRBJ2-1
V gene: TRBV4-2
clone size: many
CDR3 protein: CASSQDQVQGRLAGGLSYNEQFF
CDR3 DNA: TGTGCCAGCAGCCAAGATCAGGTGCAGGGTAGACTAGCGGGGGGGTTGTCCTACAATGAGCAGTTCTTC

D gene: -
J gene: TRBJ2-4
V gene: TRBV29-1
clone size: many
CDR3 protein: CSGFIVGEDIQYF
CDR3 DNA: TGCAGCGGCTTTATAGTGGGGGAGGACATTCAGTACTTC

D gene: -
J gene: TRBJ2-5
V gene: TRBV5-6
clone size: many
CDR3 protein: CASSLLGSETQYF
CDR3 DNA: TGTGCCAGCAGCTTATTGGGATCCGAGACCCAGTACTTC

D gene: TRBD1
J gene: TRBJ2-1
V gene: TRBV27
clone size: -
CDR3 protein: CASRAGTDFYNEQFF
CDR3 DNA: TGTGCCAGCAGAGCCGGGACAGACTTCTACAATGAGCAGTTCTTC

D gene: -
J gene: TRBJ2-7
V gene: TRBV11-2
clone size: many
CDR3 protein: CASSGGIYTYEQYF
CDR3 DNA: TGTGCCAGCAGCGGAGGAATATACACCTACGAGCAGTACTTC

D gene: TRBD2
J gene: TRBJ2-7
V gene: TRBV12-3/TRBV12-4
clone size: -
CDR3 protein: CASSFIAGTAYEQYF
CDR3 DNA: TGTGCCAGCAGTTTCATAGCGGGGACCGCCTACGAGCAGTACTTC